This entry lists 18 T cell receptor beta chains sequenced from one sample in a study of human T cells and chemical hapten exposure. Blood, whole and unfractionated, served as the source for total RNA extraction. During construction of the library, unique molecular identifiers were attached to individual cDNA molecules for quantitative, reproducible TCR counting. TCRdb used MiXCR to reprocess the reads, holding one entry per CDR3 protein. The table has about 120,000 distinct CDR3 sequences, over 6.5% seen once; the top ten hold approximately 1.4%. Sequencing was performed on whole blood. These receptors came from a human donor in good health. Some clones in this sample may be carry-over from other donors' samples.

This clonotype came up many times. CDR3 nucleotides: TGTGCCAGCAACCCCTTCGGGCAGAACTATGGCTACACCTTC. This gives the protein CASNPFGQNYGYTF. V is TRBV7-9 and J is TRBJ1-2; unclear D gene. Germline V lookup: CDR1 SEHNR, CDR2 FQNEAQ (reference sequence). The CDR3 has 14 amino acids. Trimming shortened V by 7 bases and J by 2 bases, and 14 bases separated the two germline ends.

This clonotype was seen many times. This rearrangement joins TRBV5-1 to TRBJ1-1; TRBD1 is a possible D gene (5 bases). From germline, CDR1 is SGHRS and CDR2 YFSETQ. The CDR3 is 15 amino acids. Trimming pared 1 base from V and 4 bases from J, leaving 14 bases between. The CDR3 DNA reads TGCGCCAGCAGCTTGACAGGTCCTTCGGGCACTGAAGCTTTCTTT. It translates to CASSLTGPSGTEAFF.

In this sample, this clonotype turned up a few times. This chain connects TRBV2 to TRBJ2-1, with 10 bases identical to TRBD2. After removal of 6 bases from V and 5 bases from J, the junction contained 4 bases not matched to a gene. The CDR3 is 14 residues long. Germline V gene lookup returns CDR1 SNHLY and CDR2 FYNNEI. The CDR3 bases are TGTGCCAGCAGCTCTAGCGGGAGTAACAATGAGCAGTTCTTC. Encoded protein: CASSSSGSNNEQFF.

The genes are TRBV12-3 or TRBV12-4 and TRBJ2-3; D gene unclear. The CDR3 extends over 13 amino acids. Between the trimmed V and J ends, which lost 6 bases and 5 bases, there was a span of 12 bases. The CDR3 DNA follows: TGTGCCAGCAGAGTTTCGGGTGTAGATACGCAGTATTTT. It is translated as CASRVSGVDTQYF.

This clonotype was observed many times. The chain joins TRBV12-5 to TRBJ1-4, with unresolved D. The length of the CDR3 is 14 residues. The ends were cut back, 5 bases at V and 7 bases at J, with 14 bases in the middle. From germline, CDR1 is LGHNT and CDR2 FRNRAP. The CDR3 DNA follows: TGTGCTAGTGGTGTCAGTGGGTTGGGTGAAAAACTGTTTTTT. Translated: CASGVSGLGEKLFF.

The genes are TRBV5-1 and TRBJ2-5; unclear D gene. V lost 2 bases, J lost 4 bases, and 9 bases lay in between. The CDR3 runs 13 residues. Germline-derived CDR1 and CDR2 are SGHRS and YFSETQ. CDR3 region: CASSLGSGETQYF. The CDR3 DNA reads as TGCGCCAGCAGCTTAGGCTCAGGAGAGACCCAGTACTTC. Based on the CDR3 plus reference TRBV5-1 and TRBJ2-5, the full variable domain is KAGVTQTPRYLIKTRGQQVTLSCSPISGHRSVSWYQQTPGQGLQFLFEYFSETQRNKGNFPGRFSGRQFSNSRSEMNVSTLELGDSALYLCASSLGSGETQYFGPGTRLLVL.

This clonotype was counted many times. The genes are TRBV25-1 and TRBJ1-1; D ambiguous. Germline CDR1 is MGHDK and CDR2 is SYGVNS. V gave up 4 bases and J gave up 1 base, with 16 bases separating them. The CDR3 is 16 residues long. CDR3 DNA: TGTGCCAGCAGTGTCCGCTCGGAGGCAGCGAACACTGAAGCTTTCTTT. Translated, it gives CASSVRSEAANTEAFF.

This clonotype showed up just a few times. The chain couples TRBV12-2 to TRBJ2-1; TRBD1 is the table's D call, not checked against the DNA. TRBV12-2 is shown as a pseudogene. The CDR3 totals 13 residues. CDR3 in amino acids: CASRSDRVNEQFF. The CDR3 nucleotides are TGTGCAAGTCGCTCCGACAGGGTCAATGAGCAGTTCTTC.

This clonotype has more than one count but fewer than ten. The genes are TRBV12-5 and TRBJ1-1; TRBD1 might be the D (5 bases). This CDR3 contains 15 residues. Trimming pared 5 bases from V and 5 bases from J, leaving 18 bases between. Germline-derived CDR1 and CDR2 are LGHNT and FRNRAP. The CDR3 DNA sequence: TGTGCTAGTGGTGGACTCGGGCCGAAGGGGACTGAAGCTTTCTTT. Amino acids: CASGGLGPKGTEAFF.

In its sample, this clonotype was seen a few times. V gene TRBV5-1 combines with J gene TRBJ2-3; D gene uncertain. Germline loops: CDR1 SGHRS, CDR2 YFSETQ. The CDR3 loop spans 12 amino acids. V lost 6 bases to trimming and J lost 1 base, with 6 bases between them. The CDR3 DNA sequence: TGCGCCAGCAAGCATCGCACAGATACGCAGTATTTT. The encoded protein is CASKHRTDTQYF.

This clonotype was observed a few times. The chain combines TRBV6-6 with TRBJ1-2; weak D call: TRBD1 (5 bases). The germline V and J ends were trimmed by 2 bases and 4 bases, with 11 bases remaining between them. This CDR3 is 14 amino acids long. In germline, CDR1 is MNHNY, CDR2 SVGAGI (reference sequence). The CDR3 DNA reads as TGTGCCAGCAGTTACGAGGGGTCTTCCTATGGCTACACCTTC. Amino acid sequence: CASSYEGSSYGYTF.

This clonotype has at least ten counts. The chain is built from TRBV5-1 and TRBJ1-2; D is ambiguous. CDR1 is SGHRS and CDR2 is YFSETQ in the germline V gene. The CDR3 is 14 amino acids. V lost 0 bases and J 7 bases, leaving 13 bases between the germline ends. CDR3 sequence reads: CASSLDVGVAGYTF. The CDR3 DNA is TGCGCCAGCAGCTTGGACGTCGGGGTCGCTGGCTACACCTTC.

This clonotype was recorded at least ten times. CDR3 nucleotide sequence: TGTGCTAGTGGTTTGTTAGGGGACAGGGTCACCGGGGAGCTGTTTTTT. Protein product: CASGLLGDRVTGELFF. This rearrangement joins TRBV12-5 to TRBJ2-2, with 9 nucleotides matching TRBD1. The CDR3 has 16 residues. V gave up 2 bases and J gave up 4 bases; unmatched junction bases: 5. The germline V gene encodes CDR1 LGHNT and CDR2 FRNRAP.

Remarks on this clonotype: This may be a read error: a much more frequent sequence differs by one nucleotide. The rearrangement uses TRBV5-4 and TRBJ2-6, with TRBD2 as a possible D gene (6 bases). The CDR3 loop spans 14 amino acids. Germline V gene sequence: CDR1 SGHNT, CDR2 YYREEE (reference sequence). As DNA, the CDR3 is TGTACCAGCCGGGAGAACTCTGGGGCCAACGTCCTGACTTTC. The encoded protein is CTSRENSGANVLTF.

Ten or more counts support this clonotype. V and J are TRBV4-2 and TRBJ2-7, with 7 positions matching TRBD1. The CDR3 runs 15 residues. V shed 1 base, J shed 3 bases, and the junction held 6 bases outside the gene matches. Germline V gene data show CDR1 as LGHNA and CDR2 as YNFKEQ. The CDR3 is CASSQVQQGNYEQYF. Here the CDR3 DNA reads TGTGCCAGCAGCCAAGTTCAACAGGGGAACTACGAGCAGTACTTC.

This clonotype was seen more than once but under ten times. The J gene is TRBJ2-3, the V gene TRBV2, with TRBD2 identical over 9 bases. The CDR3 runs to 14 residues. CDR1 and CDR2 from the germline V gene are SNHLY and FYNNEI. The CDR3 DNA is TGTGCAACTAACCTAGCGGGGCCTGGAGATACGCAGTATTTT. Its translation: CATNLAGPGDTQYF.

This clonotype was detected a few times. This rearrangement joins TRBV7-2 to TRBJ2-1, with a tentative D call TRBD1 (6 bases). CDR3 length: 16 amino acids. Per germline, CDR1 SGHTA and CDR2 FQGNSA. Deletions cut 5 bases from V and 4 bases from J, with 18 bases between. CDR3 sequence: CASSPDNRVLYNEQFF. In nucleotides, the CDR3 is TGTGCCAGCAGCCCAGACAACAGGGTCCTATACAATGAGCAGTTCTTC.

This clonotype was found many times. This chain links TRBV7-9 with TRBJ1-5; D is unresolved. The CDR3 has 12 amino acids. From germline, CDR1 is SEHNR and CDR2 FQNEAQ (reference sequence). Trimming pared 2 bases from V and 7 bases from J, leaving 6 bases between. CDR3 nucleotide sequence: TGTGCCAGCAGCTTACAGGACCAGCCCCAGCATTTT. Encoded protein: CASSLQDQPQHF.